The rows below give T cell receptor beta chains drawn from one sample of a study of shared clonotypes between healthy human individuals. TCRdb keeps only in-frame clones here, not all; method: immunoSEQ multiplex PCR. The sample shows millions of clones, 93% of them seen only once. Sequenced sample: naive CD8+ T cells from PBMCs. The receptors come from a man younger than 30 in good health. Some clones in this sample may be carry-over from other donors' samples. Both conserved end residues are part of each CDR3. Clone size is not always given. Where it is, it says once, few, many or a class for expanded clones.

v_gene	abundance	j_gene	CDR3aa
TRBV27	.	TRBJ2-2	CASSPRVVRLNTGELFF
TRBV10-3	few	TRBJ1-1	CAMGQGSTEAFF
TRBV11-2	.	TRBJ2-1	CASSLAAGGNEQFF
TRBV19	once	TRBJ2-2	CASSIVRGNTGELFF
TRBV7-6	once	TRBJ1-1	CASSFGTDLMNTEAFF
TRBV7-6	.	TRBJ2-1	CASSPMAGSYNEQFF
TRBV28	.	TRBJ2-7	CASSLPSTPSTYEQYF
TRBV7-2	once	TRBJ2-7	CASSFHQAGGISYEQYF
TRBV19	.	TRBJ1-5	CASRPTEGARQPQHF
TRBV27	.	TRBJ1-1	CASRGIRVAVNTEAFF
TRBV6-6	.	TRBJ2-2	CATYAAGELFF
TRBV28	.	TRBJ2-7	CASRTGTGYYEQYF
TRBV25-1	.	TRBJ2-3	CASSEWTGISTDTQYF
TRBV19	.	TRBJ2-1	CASSISGGSYNEQFF
TRBV7-3	.	TRBJ2-7	CASSPRLGEQYF
TRBV2	few	TRBJ2-7	CASREPGLSYEQYF
TRBV9	.	TRBJ2-1	CASSESGFSYNEQFF
TRBV7-3	.	TRBJ2-1	CASSLSPGTYNEQFF
TRBV5-1	.	TRBJ2-7	CASRMWDRDSYEQYF
TRBV29-1	.	TRBJ2-5	CSVEDPGWGRSQETQYF
TRBV27	.	TRBJ1-2	CASSLPGGYGYTF
TRBV25-1	.	TRBJ2-1	CASSEYPSGSSDEQFF
TRBV2	.	TRBJ2-7	CASCIIGSYEQYF